These T cell receptor beta chains were read from a single sample in a study of molecular identifiers for immune sequencing clone quantification. TCRdb used MiXCR to reprocess the PCR reads, holding one entry per CDR3 protein. Here the sample spans about 640,000 distinct CDR3 sequences, roughly 21% being singletons. Source material: naive CD8+ T cells from blood, with Jurkat cell RNA spiked in. Receptors originate from a human donor in good health. Some libraries in this study had Jurkat cell RNA spiked in. The CDR3 runs from the conserved cysteine through the conserved F or W. The D gene is left open where the match is weak. The size field is filled for only some rows; it gives once, few, many or a size class.

>TRBV29-1|few|TRBD2|TRBJ2-1
TGCAGCGTTGAAGGACTAGCGGGGTGGGGATCCTACAATGAGCAGTTCTTC
CSVEGLAGWGSYNEQFF
>TRBV20-1|-|TRBD1|TRBJ1-1
TGCAGTGCTAGATGGGACAGGGGGGTTCCTGAAGCTTTCTTT
CSARWDRGVPEAFF
>TRBV27|many|-|TRBJ2-7
TGTGCCAGCAGTTTAATTGGGTCCTACGAGCAGTACTTC
CASSLIGSYEQYF
>TRBV5-4|many|-|TRBJ2-2
TGTGCCAGCAGCCAGGGTTTTTGGGCCGGGGAGCTGTTTTTT
CASSQGFWAGELFF
>TRBV7-6|many|-|TRBJ2-3
TGTGCCAGCAGCCCGGACCCGTTTAAAGATACGCAGTATTTT
CASSPDPFKDTQYF
>TRBV25-1|many|TRBD2|TRBJ2-7
TGTGCCAGCAGTGTCACTAGCGGGGACTACGAGCAGTACTTC
CASSVTSGDYEQYF
>TRBV5-1|-|-|TRBJ2-1
TGCGCCAGCAGCTTGGCCCCCTGGGGGTCTTACAATGAGCAGTTCTTC
CASSLAPWGSYNEQFF
>TRBV27|many|-|TRBJ1-1
TGTGCCAGCAGTTTTCAGGCTAGGATTAGCACTGAAGCTTTCTTT
CASSFQARISTEAFF
>TRBV5-4|many|-|TRBJ2-7
TGTGCCAGCAGCCTTTCCCACGAGCAGTACTTC
CASSLSHEQYF
>TRBV12-3/TRBV12-4|many|-|TRBJ2-3
TGTGCCAGCAGCCCTCCTCCAGGGGGGGGGCAGACAGATACGCAGTATTTT
CASSPPPGGGQTDTQYF
>TRBV6-2/TRBV6-3|-|-|TRBJ1-2
TGTGCCAGCGCCCGCGTCTTCGGCCCCTATGGCTACACCTTC
CASARVFGPYGYTF
>TRBV12-3/TRBV12-4|many|-|TRBJ2-6
TGTGCCAGCGATGGGGCCCTCCCTGGGGCCAACGTCCTGACTTTC
CASDGALPGANVLTF
>TRBV4-1|-|TRBD1|TRBJ2-3
TGCGCCAGCAGCCAAGATCAGGGGGAGACGCTGTATTTT
CASSQDQGETLYF
>TRBV19|many|-|TRBJ2-3
TGTGCCAGTAGGGCACATTTAGATACGCAGTATTTT
CASRAHLDTQYF
>TRBV12-3/TRBV12-4|many|-|TRBJ2-4
TGTGCCAGCAGTTTAGGCAGTAACAAAAACATTCAGTACTTC
CASSLGSNKNIQYF
>TRBV7-9|many|-|TRBJ1-1
TGTGCCAGCAGCCAAGAGACGGTGAACACTGAAGCTTTCTTT
CASSQETVNTEAFF
>TRBV13|-|TRBD1|TRBJ1-2
TGTGCCAGCAGCTTGGATTCAGGGGGCTATGGCTACACCTTC
CASSLDSGGYGYTF
>TRBV25-1|-|TRBD1|TRBJ2-5
TGTGCCAGCAGTGAAATAGGGACAGGGCGAGAGACCCAGTACTTC
CASSEIGTGRETQYF
>TRBV30|many|-|TRBJ2-2
TGTGCCTGGAGACACTCGAACACCGGGGAGCTGTTTTTT
CAWRHSNTGELFF
>TRBV4-1|many|-|TRBJ2-7
TGCGCCAGCAGCCAACAGGGGGGGAGCGAGCAGTACTTC
CASSQQGGSEQYF
>TRBV19|-|TRBD2|TRBJ2-1
TGTGCCAGTAGTAGGGGACTAGCAGTCTACAATGAGCAGTTCTTC
CASSRGLAVYNEQFF
>TRBV2|many|TRBD2|TRBJ2-3
TGTGCCAGCGCTGCTGGAGTGACTAGCGGGACCTCAGATACGCAGTATTTT
CASAAGVTSGTSDTQYF
>TRBV6-5|many|-|TRBJ2-7
TGTGCCAGTAAGTCGGGAAACTCCTACGAGCAGTACTTC
CASKSGNSYEQYF
>TRBV5-1|many|TRBD2|TRBJ2-7
TGCGCCAGCAGCTCCGGGACTATATCCTACGAGCAGTACTTC
CASSSGTISYEQYF
>TRBV11-2|few|TRBD2|TRBJ2-2
TGTGCCAGCAGCTCGGCGACTAGCTTAATCCTTGAGGGTGGGGAGCTGTTTTTT
CASSSATSLILEGGELFF
>TRBV5-1|-|-|TRBJ1-4
TGCGCCAGCAGCTCTATGGGCTTTGATGAAAAACTGTTTTTT
CASSSMGFDEKLFF
>TRBV4-1|many|-|TRBJ1-4
TGCGCCAGCAGCCAAGATCGTAAGGCTCAATATGAAAAACTGTTTTTT
CASSQDRKAQYEKLFF
>TRBV27|-|TRBD2|TRBJ2-1
TGTGCCAGCAGATGGGCAGCGGGAGGGCTTTACAATGAGCAGTTCTTC
CASRWAAGGLYNEQFF
>TRBV4-3|many|-|TRBJ1-1
TGCGCCAGCAGCCAAGAGAAAGTGTGGCCCATGAACACTGAAGCTTTCTTT
CASSQEKVWPMNTEAFF
>TRBV6-2/TRBV6-3|many|-|TRBJ1-5
TGTGCCAGCAGTTACCTGGCGCAGGCTAGCAATCAGCCCCAGCATTTT
CASSYLAQASNQPQHF
>TRBV3-1|-|-|TRBJ1-2
TGTGCCAGCAGCCAACCAGGGATCGTCTATGGCTACACCTTC
CASSQPGIVYGYTF
>TRBV10-3|many|-|TRBJ2-3
TGTGCCATCAGTGAGTCAAACGCCTTCACAGATACGCAGTATTTT
CAISESNAFTDTQYF
>TRBV4-1|-|-|TRBJ1-3
TGCGCCAGCAGCCAAGAACCGGGTAATATTGGAAACACCATATATTTT
CASSQEPGNIGNTIYF
>TRBV15|-|-|TRBJ1-4
TGTGCCACGAAGGGGGATTTCGAGGAAAAACTGTTTTTT
CATKGDFEEKLFF
>TRBV29-1|many|TRBD2|TRBJ2-1
TGCAGCGTTGATGGTCTAGCGGGAGGCCCCTACAATGAGCAGTTCTTC
CSVDGLAGGPYNEQFF
>TRBV4-3|many|-|TRBJ2-7
TGCGCCAGCAGCCAAGAGATTCGGCGGGGCCCGACCTACGAGCAGTACTTC
CASSQEIRRGPTYEQYF
>TRBV11-2|few|-|TRBJ1-5
TGTGCCAGCAGCTTATTCAGTAGCAATCAGCCCCAGCATTTT
CASSLFSSNQPQHF
>TRBV12-3/TRBV12-4|-|-|TRBJ1-6
TGTGCCAGCAGTTTTCGCCCCAATTCACCCCTCCACTTT
CASSFRPNSPLHF
>TRBV7-8|many|TRBD1|TRBJ2-3
TGTGCCAGCAGCTTGACAGGGTTCGGGACAGATACGCAGTATTTT
CASSLTGFGTDTQYF
>TRBV4-1|-|-|TRBJ2-7
TGCGCCAGCATCCCCGGGCCCTCCTACTTC
CASIPGPSYF
>TRBV5-6|many|-|TRBJ2-3
TGTGCCAGCAGCTTGGGGGGACCTGGAGATACGCAGTATTTT
CASSLGGPGDTQYF
>TRBV29-1|many|-|TRBJ2-2
TGCAGCGTGCTCCCTAACACCGGGGAGCTGTTTTTT
CSVLPNTGELFF
>TRBV12-3/TRBV12-4|many|TRBD1|TRBJ1-3
TGTGCCAGCAGGAACAGGCTGACAGGGAGATCTGGAAACACCATATATTTT
CASRNRLTGRSGNTIYF
>TRBV5-4|many|TRBD1|TRBJ1-4
TGTGCCAGCAGCTTGAGAGGGACAGGGGGCGAAAAACTGTTTTTT
CASSLRGTGGEKLFF
>TRBV5-1|-|-|TRBJ2-1
TGCGCCAGCAGCTTGGGAGGGAGCGGCAATGAGCAGTTCTTC
CASSLGGSGNEQFF
>TRBV29-1|many|-|TRBJ2-7
TGCAGCGCCCTGGACAGCTACGAGCAGTACTTC
CSALDSYEQYF